Listed below are T cell receptor beta chains from one sample, sequenced in a study of shared clonotypes between healthy human individuals. The data were produced by immunoSEQ multiplex PCR, yet TCRdb's version contains in-frame clones alone and is incomplete. The sample lists 2 million or so clones; approximately 95% were seen once. The sequenced sample was naive CD8+ T cells sorted from blood. These receptor sequences come from a man aged 18 to 30 in good health. Both conserved end residues are part of each CDR3. The order of the fields is D gene, clone size, V gene, J gene, CDR3 protein, CDR3 DNA. D genes are given only for firm matches. Rows may omit the clone size; those that give it use once, few, many or a size class.

>NA|NA|TRBV4-1|TRBJ2-7
CASSLGVTYEQYF
TGCGCCAGCAGCCTGGGCGTTACCTACGAGCAGTACTTC
>NA|once|TRBV7-9|TRBJ2-7
CASSLTGYEQYF
TGTGCCAGCAGTCTGACGGGCTACGAGCAGTACTTC
>TRBD2|NA|TRBV9|TRBJ2-3
CASSTLLAGDDTQYF
TGTGCCAGCAGCACACTACTAGCGGGAGACGATACGCAGTATTTT
>NA|NA|TRBV9|TRBJ1-1
CASSVVGDTEAFF
TGTGCCAGCAGCGTAGTCGGGGACACTGAAGCTTTCTTT
>NA|once|TRBV9|TRBJ2-7
CASSPSYEQYF
TGTGCCAGCAGCCCCAGCTACGAGCAGTACTTC
>TRBD2|NA|TRBV28|TRBJ2-3
CASSSRGGGADTQYF
TGTGCCAGCAGTTCGCGGGGGGGCGGCGCAGATACGCAGTATTTT
>NA|NA|TRBV29-1|TRBJ1-2
CSGEEVRGPYGYTF
TGCAGCGGGGAGGAGGTTCGGGGGCCCTATGGCTACACCTTC
>NA|NA|TRBV21-1|TRBJ1-5
CASSTLGQPQHF
TGTGCCAGCAGCACACTGGGTCAGCCCCAGCATTTT
>NA|NA|TRBV9|TRBJ2-7
CASSEGGSAYEQYF
TGTGCCAGCAGCGAGGGGGGTAGCGCCTACGAGCAGTACTTC
>NA|NA|TRBV2|TRBJ2-1
CASSLHSNEQFF
TGTGCCAGCAGCTTACACTCGAATGAGCAGTTCTTC